Below are 20 T cell receptor beta chains sequenced from a single sample in a study of cytomegalovirus exposure and HLA in healthy donors. PCR amplification relied on 60 Vbeta primers (plus 13 Jbeta primers). Sequencing used immunoSEQ multiplex PCR; TCRdb keeps in-frame clones, though not all of them. The repertoire holds around 170,000 clones, with about 78% as singletons. Input material: PBMCs. The receptors were sampled from a male donor in good health and CMV-seronegative.

As DNA, the CDR3 is TGTGCCAGCAGCACCGGGACTAGCGGGGGGTACCAAGAGACCCAGTACTTC. The encoded protein is CASSTGTSGGYQETQYF. The genes are TRBV5-6 and TRBJ2-5; 15 bases fit TRBD2. Looked up from germline, CDR1 is SGHDT and CDR2 is YYEEEE. The CDR3 extends over 17 amino acids. With 4 bases clipped from V and 0 bases from J, the junction kept 4 bases outside the gene matches. The complete variable domain, with remaining parts taken from reference TRBV5-6 and TRBJ2-5, reads DAGVTQSPTHLIKTRGQQVTLRCSPKSGHDTVSWYQQALGQGPQFIFQYYEEEERQRGNFPDRFSGHQFPNYSSELNVNALLLGDSALYLCASSTGTSGGYQETQYFGPGTRLLVL.

This clone was counted once. The chain joins TRBV28 to TRBJ2-5; TRBD2 matches 9 bases. J was trimmed by 5 bases and V by 9 bases; bases with no gene match: 10. The CDR3 length is 14 residues. The germline CDR1 and CDR2 sequences are MDHEN and SYDVKM. The CDR3 protein is CASFTGTSWETQYF. Written as DNA, the CDR3 is TGTGCCAGTTTCACCGGGACTAGCTGGGAGACCCAGTACTTC.

The CDR3 coding sequence is TGTGCCAGCAGCCCAGGACTAGCGGGAGGGATCTACGAGCAGTACTTC. This encodes CASSPGLAGGIYEQYF. J is TRBJ2-7 and V is TRBV7-3, with 15 bases lining up with TRBD2. The CDR3 sequence is 16 residues long. Trimming took 5 bases from V and 3 from J; bases not matched to a gene: 5. Germline V gives CDR1 SGHTA, CDR2 FQGTGA.

The chain is built from TRBV30 and TRBJ2-1, with 8 bases identical to TRBD2. CDR1 is GTSNPN, CDR2 SVGIG, per germline (reference sequence). The V gene end was trimmed by 0 bases and the J gene end by 6 bases; junction bases not matched to a gene: 7. The CDR3 has 15 residues. The CDR3 loop is CAWSVVLAGINEQFF. CDR3 DNA sequence: TGTGCCTGGAGTGTAGTCCTAGCGGGTATCAATGAGCAGTTCTTC.

The chain recombines TRBV27 with TRBJ1-1; TRBD1 matches at 7 bases. Germline loops: CDR1 MNHEY, CDR2 SMNVEV (reference sequence). The CDR3 length is 18 residues. Trimming took 6 bases from V and 2 from J; bases not matched to a gene: 18. CDR3 DNA: TGTGCCAGCAGCACACAGGGGTTAGCCTTGGGGGAAAACACTGAAGCTTTCTTT. Its protein is CASSTQGLALGENTEAFF.

The chain combines TRBV6-1 with TRBJ1-5, with 7 bases matching TRBD1. CDR3 length equals 13 residues. Germline lookup yields CDR1 MNHNS and CDR2 SASEGT. With 10 bases clipped from V and 2 bases from J, the junction kept 5 bases outside the gene matches. The CDR3 DNA sequence: TGTGCCACCACTCAGGGGGGCAATCAGCCCCAGCATTTT. Translation: CATTQGGNQPQHF.

This clone was counted a single time. This chain connects TRBV19 to TRBJ1-6; 8 bases match TRBD1. J gave up 6 bases and V 6 bases, and 4 bases lay outside the gene matches. Germline lookup yields CDR1 LNHDA and CDR2 SQIVND (reference sequence). This CDR3 spans 14 amino acids. DNA for the CDR3: TGTGCCAGTAGGGACAGGGCGACTAATTCACCCCTCCACTTT. As protein: CASRDRATNSPLHF.

The V and J genes are TRBV4-1 and TRBJ2-7; D unclear. Per germline, CDR1 MGHRA and CDR2 YSYEKL. The CDR3 is 13 amino acids. The germline V and J ends were trimmed by 0 bases and 7 bases, with 10 bases remaining between them. The CDR3, as DNA: TGCGCCAGCAGCCAAGATCACGCTCGGGAGCAGTACTTC. Translating gives CASSQDHAREQYF.

The V call is TRBV7-2, the J call TRBJ1-1; D not resolved. V was trimmed by 1 base and J by 1 base, leaving 10 bases between them. CDR3 length equals 15 residues. The germline V gene encodes CDR1 SGHTA and CDR2 FQGNSA. This chain's CDR3 is CASSLEAQKNTEAFF. CDR3 in DNA: TGTGCCAGCAGCTTAGAGGCACAGAAGAACACTGAAGCTTTCTTT.

This clone was seen a few times. J is TRBJ2-7 and V is TRBV6-5; the D is unclear. The CDR3 extends over 14 amino acids. Trimming stripped 7 bases from V and 2 bases from J, with 15 bases between. CDR1 is MNHEY, CDR2 SVGAGI, per germline. The CDR3 sequence: CASIEKTPPYEQYF. DNA of the CDR3: TGTGCCAGCATTGAGAAGACACCACCCTACGAGCAGTACTTC.

The genes are TRBV7-3 and TRBJ2-2; the match to TRBD2 covers 7 bases. V shed 3 bases, J shed 6 bases, and the junction held 7 bases outside the gene matches. Germline assignment: CDR1 SGHTA and CDR2 FQGTGA. This CDR3 spans 15 amino acids. The CDR3 DNA follows: TGTGCCAGCAGCTTCTCCCCCCTAGCGGCCGGGGAGCTGTTTTTT. Encoded protein: CASSFSPLAAGELFF.

J is TRBJ2-7 and V is TRBV7-3; TRBD1 matches at 8 bases. This CDR3 region has 14 residues. Trimming at V came to 5 bases and at J to 6 bases, leaving 9 bases not matched to a gene. Germline CDR1 reads SGHTA; CDR2 reads FQGTGA. CDR3 nucleotide sequence: TGTGCCAGCAGCCGAGGACAGGGAAGGGGCGAGCAGTACTTC. Protein sequence: CASSRGQGRGEQYF.

This clone has just one count. This chain connects TRBV28 to TRBJ2-3; 8 nucleotides match TRBD1. V was clipped by 6 bases and J by 4 bases; unmatched bases: 6. Germline CDR1 and CDR2: MDHEN and SYDVKM. The CDR3 is made up of 14 amino acids. CDR3 protein: CASRQGAGADTQYF. For the CDR3, the DNA is TGTGCCAGCAGGCAGGGGGCTGGGGCAGATACGCAGTATTTT.

This clone occurred a few times. The V and J genes are TRBV10-3 and TRBJ1-3; no reliable D call. The V end lost 6 bases, the J end lost 0 bases, and 15 bases lay between the germline ends. The length of the CDR3 is 16 residues. Germline V lookup: CDR1 ENHRY, CDR2 SYGVKD. The CDR3, as DNA: TGTGCCATCAGACGGTGGAACAGATCCTCTGGAAACACCATATATTTT. Protein sequence: CAIRRWNRSSGNTIYF.

This clone was seen a handful of times. The chain combines TRBV6-1 with TRBJ2-5, with D maybe TRBD2 (6 bases). V lost 3 bases and J 5 bases, leaving 28 bases between the germline ends. Germline assignment: CDR1 MNHNS and CDR2 SASEGT. The CDR3 contains 19 residues. The CDR3 spells CASSESLTGRRPKVETQYF. The DNA of the CDR3 is TGTGCCAGCAGTGAGAGCCTAACGGGGAGGCGGCCGAAAGTGGAGACCCAGTACTTC.

The chain has TRBV5-1 and TRBJ2-3; D may be TRBD2 (7 bases). This CDR3 is built from 14 residues. The V gene lost 3 bases and the J gene lost 3 bases, with 11 bases spanning the gap. The germline CDR1 and CDR2 sequences are SGHRS and YFSETQ. The CDR3 sequence is CASSWRGGTDTQYF. DNA for the CDR3: TGCGCCAGCAGCTGGAGGGGGGGGACAGATACGCAGTATTTT.

V is TRBV7-9 and J is TRBJ2-1; a possible D gene is TRBD2 (6 bases). V lost 5 bases and J lost 7, with 15 bases in between. Germline V lookup: CDR1 SEHNR, CDR2 FQNEAQ (reference sequence). The CDR3 is 14 amino acids. CDR3 nucleotides: TGTGCCAGCAGCCCGCGGAGGGGTGGGAATGAGCAGTTCTTC. It specifies CASSPRRGGNEQFF.

The chain employs TRBV29-1 and TRBJ1-3, with D perhaps TRBD1 (5 bases). V dropped 6 bases and J dropped 0 bases, with 9 bases sitting between them. The CDR3 has 13 residues. The V gene's germline CDR1 is SQVTM and CDR2 ANQGSEA. Written as DNA, the CDR3 is TGCAGCGTGACGGGACTCTCTGGAAACACCATATATTTT. This sequence encodes CSVTGLSGNTIYF.

The rearrangement links TRBV7-2 to TRBJ1-5, with D perhaps matching TRBD1 (6 bases). The CDR3 is made up of 15 amino acids. From germline, CDR1 is SGHTA and CDR2 FQGNSA. Trimming removed 1 base from V and 5 bases from J, with 12 bases in between. The CDR3 region is CASSLVGRGDQPQHF. The CDR3, as DNA: TGTGCCAGCAGCTTAGTGGGCAGGGGTGATCAGCCCCAGCATTTT.

The rearrangement uses TRBV28 and TRBJ2-3; 11 nucleotides line up with TRBD2. With 5 bases clipped from V and 6 bases from J, the junction kept 10 bases outside the gene matches. The CDR3 contains 16 residues. Germline CDR1 is MDHEN and CDR2 is SYDVKM. CDR3 in amino acids: CASSDFSGRALDTQYF. For the CDR3, the DNA is TGTGCCAGCAGTGACTTTAGCGGGAGGGCCCTCGATACGCAGTATTTT. Together with reference TRBV28 and TRBJ2-3, the CDR3 gives the full variable domain: DVKVTQSSRYLVKRTGEKVFLECVQDMDHENMFWYRQDPGLGLRLIYFSYDVKMKEKGDIPEGYSVSREKKERFSLILESASTNQTSMYLCASSDFSGRALDTQYFGPGTRLTVL.